Listed below are T cell receptor beta chains from one sample, sequenced in a study of blood T cell repertoires in COVID-19. Assay used: immunoSEQ multiplex PCR; TCRdb lists only in-frame clones, some missing. In the table there are about 200,000 clones, roughly 81% of which are singletons. The sample taken for sequencing was peripheral blood. The receptors were sampled from a woman in her 50s with active or convalescent COVID-19. Each CDR3 is given with its conserved first and last residue. Fields, in order: J gene, clone size, D gene, V gene, CDR3 protein, CDR3 DNA. D genes are given only for firm matches. A clone size is listed for some rows: how often the clone was seen (once, few, many), or a class if it is expanded.

>TRBJ2-2|.|TRBD2|TRBV19
CASWRGGGPGELFF
TGTGCCAGTTGGCGGGGGGGAGGACCCGGGGAGCTGTTTTTT
>TRBJ1-4|once|TRBD1|TRBV15
CATSRDITGQTFNEKLFF
TGTGCCACCAGCAGAGATATTACGGGACAGACCTTTAATGAAAAACTGTTTTTT
>TRBJ2-5|.|.|TRBV7-6
CASSYLPTTQETQYF
TGTGCCAGCAGCTACCTCCCGACTACCCAAGAGACCCAGTACTTC
>TRBJ2-1|.|TRBD2|TRBV4-1
CASSLRKTSGDNEQFF
TGCGCCAGCAGCCTGAGAAAAACTAGCGGAGACAATGAGCAGTTCTTC
>TRBJ2-7|.|.|TRBV7-3
CASSLIASYEQYF
TGTGCCAGCAGCTTAATAGCGTCCTACGAGCAGTACTTC
>TRBJ1-2|.|TRBD1|TRBV16
CASLRGSYTF
TGTGCCAGCCTCAGGGGGAGCTACACCTTC
>TRBJ2-7|.|.|TRBV21-1
CASSNLASGRYEQYF
TGTGCCAGCAGCAATTTGGCTAGCGGGAGGTACGAGCAGTACTTC
>TRBJ1-3|.|.|TRBV10-1
CASSLGQGNTIYF
TGCGCCAGCAGCCTCGGACAGGGAAACACCATATATTTT
>TRBJ1-4|.|.|TRBV6-5
CASSLTPTNEKLFF
TGTGCCAGCAGTCTTACACCGACTAATGAAAAACTGTTTTTT
>TRBJ1-4|.|.|TRBV19
CASTPGVKFPEKLFF
TGTGCCAGTACCCCCGGAGTGAAATTTCCAGAAAAACTGTTTTTT
>TRBJ1-2|.|TRBD1|TRBV5-4
CASSRDRAYGYTF
TGTGCCAGCAGCCGGGACAGGGCCTATGGCTACACCTTC
>TRBJ2-1|.|.|TRBV19
CASSIWRPGGTNEQFF
TGTGCCAGTAGTATCTGGCGCCCAGGGGGGACAAATGAGCAGTTCTTC
>TRBJ2-5|.|TRBD1|TRBV7-7
CASSLDSDRGRTQYF
TGTGCCAGCAGCTTAGACTCAGACAGGGGGCGGACCCAGTACTTC
>TRBJ1-5|.|TRBD1|TRBV2
CASSGTGGNQPQHF
TGTGCCAGCAGCGGGACAGGGGGAAATCAGCCCCAGCATTTT
>TRBJ1-5|.|.|TRBV6-5
CASSLDRYQPQHF
TGTGCCAGCAGTCTTGACAGATATCAGCCCCAGCATTTT
>TRBJ1-1|few|TRBD1|TRBV18
CASSPLTGQGSGTEAFF
TGTGCCAGCTCACCCCTAACGGGACAGGGATCGGGCACTGAAGCTTTCTTT
>TRBJ2-7|.|.|TRBV9
CASSVRPGLQQYF
TGTGCCAGCAGCGTTCGCCCGGGACTTCAGCAGTACTTC
>TRBJ2-7|.|TRBD2|TRBV19
CASSISSSGASYEQYF
TGTGCCAGTAGTATTTCGTCTAGCGGGGCCTCCTACGAGCAGTACTTC
>TRBJ1-3|.|.|TRBV5-5
CASSSGNTIYF
TGTGCCAGCAGTAGTGGAAACACCATATATTTT
>TRBJ2-7|once|.|TRBV4-1
CASSQDRGYEQYF
TGCGCCAGCAGCCAAGATCGGGGGTACGAGCAGTACTTC
>TRBJ2-7|few|.|TRBV10-3
CAIRNRDSQTYEQYF
TGTGCCATCAGAAACCGGGACTCCCAAACCTACGAGCAGTACTTC
>TRBJ2-1|.|.|TRBV5-1
CASSFFSGYNEQFF
TGCGCCAGCAGCTTTTTCAGCGGCTACAATGAGCAGTTCTTC
>TRBJ2-1|.|TRBD2|TRBV19
CASSIVWGEGEQFF
TGTGCCAGTAGTATAGTCTGGGGGGAGGGTGAGCAGTTCTTC
>TRBJ2-7|.|.|TRBV10-3
CATMASNPFIEQYF
TGTGCCACCATGGCCTCGAACCCGTTTATCGAGCAGTACTTC
>TRBJ1-4|.|.|TRBV5-1
CASRRQTGTGGEKLFF
TGCGCCAGCAGACGCCAAACAGGGACGGGTGGTGAAAAACTGTTTTTT
>TRBJ1-4|.|TRBD1|TRBV5-4
CASSSGGQGGEKLFF
TGTGCCAGCAGCTCTGGGGGACAGGGAGGTGAAAAACTGTTTTTT
>TRBJ1-3|.|.|TRBV3-1/TRBV3-2
CASSQAGLTSGNTIYF
TGTGCCAGCAGCCAAGCCGGACTGACCTCTGGAAACACCATATATTTT
>TRBJ2-3|.|.|TRBV11-2
CASSFPFSPHYTDTQYF
TGTGCCAGCAGCTTCCCATTTTCCCCTCACTACACAGATACGCAGTATTTT
>TRBJ1-3|.|.|TRBV5-1
CASSHSGTDSGNTIYF
TGCGCCAGCAGCCATAGCGGGACGGACTCTGGAAACACCATATATTTT
>TRBJ2-1|.|TRBD2|TRBV19
CASSGRLAGRHEQFF
TGTGCCAGTAGTGGAAGACTAGCTGGAAGGCATGAGCAGTTCTTC
>TRBJ1-2|.|.|TRBV27
CATRSQGIYGYTF
TGTGCCACCCGGAGCCAGGGGATCTATGGCTACACCTTC
>TRBJ2-1|.|.|TRBV6-6
CASSYSMPVYNEQFF
TGTGCCAGCAGTTACTCGATGCCAGTTTACAATGAGCAGTTCTTC
>TRBJ1-2|.|.|TRBV18
CASSPVQGGTNYGYTF
TGTGCCAGCTCACCCGTCCAGGGAGGGACTAACTATGGCTACACCTTC
>TRBJ1-5|.|TRBD1|TRBV30
CAWSEGGQTHF
TGTGCCTGGAGCGAAGGGGGACAGACTCATTTT
>TRBJ2-3|.|TRBD2|TRBV2
CASSGGGAGTDTQYF
TGTGCCAGCAGTGGGGGAGGGGCGGGCACAGATACGCAGTATTTT
>TRBJ2-2|.|TRBD1|TRBV5-1
CASTPTGGYTGELFF
TGCGCCAGCACCCCGACAGGGGGCTACACCGGGGAGCTGTTTTTT
>TRBJ2-1|.|TRBD2|TRBV14
CASSRAAGGPNYEQFF
TGTGCCAGCAGCCGAGCAGCGGGAGGGCCGAACTATGAGCAGTTCTTC